These 18 T cell receptor beta chains share one sample of origin, sequenced in a study of low-dose radiotherapy and immunotherapy resistance in tumors. Gene-specific TRAV and TRBV primers were used for first-strand cDNA, covering alpha and beta chains. Amplification of TCRs used a constant-region primer and V-primer adapter for about 21 PCR cycles. TCRdb used MiXCR to reprocess the reads, holding one entry per CDR3 protein. In the table there are more than 50,000 distinct CDR3 sequences, 20% to 25% of which are singletons. Time point of the sample: after trial treatment. The treatment here: LDRT plus nivolumab, ipilimumab, low-dose cyclophosphamide and aspirin (RACIN trial). The sequences come from PBMCs, collected after low-dose radiotherapy plus immunotherapy. All receptors come from a male donor with prostate cancer.

This clonotype was seen many times. The chain joins TRBV5-8 to TRBJ1-1; D is uncertain. CDR1 is SGHTS and CDR2 is YDEGEE in the germline V gene. V was pared by 0 bases and J by 0 bases, with 3 bases between. The CDR3 has 13 residues. DNA of the CDR3: TGTGCCAGCAGCTTGGACATGAACACTGAAGCTTTCTTT. This sequence encodes CASSLDMNTEAFF.

This clonotype was counted at least ten times. CDR3 protein: CATCNGTGGFQPQHF. The CDR3 coding sequence is TGTGCCACCTGCAACGGGACAGGGGGTTTTCAGCCCCAGCATTTT. This chain links TRBV15 with TRBJ1-5, with 11 bases aligning to TRBD1. Germline V gene lookup returns CDR1 LNHNV and CDR2 YYDKDF (reference sequence). The CDR3 runs 15 residues. Trimming at V came to 8 bases and at J to 6 bases, leaving 9 bases not matched to a gene.

This clonotype occurred many times. This chain links TRBV6-2 or TRBV6-3 with TRBJ2-7, with D perhaps TRBD1 (5 bases). The germline V gene has CDR1 MNHEY and CDR2 SVGEGT. This CDR3 contains 12 residues. V lost 9 bases and J 0 bases, leaving 9 bases between the germline ends. The CDR3 loop reads CASPRDSYEQYF. The CDR3 nucleotides read TGTGCCAGTCCCAGGGACTCCTACGAGCAGTACTTC.

The J gene is TRBJ2-7, the V gene TRBV27, with D possibly matching TRBD1 (7 bases). Germline V gives CDR1 MNHEY, CDR2 SMNVEV (reference sequence). V lost 7 bases, J lost 0 bases, and 16 bases lay in between. The CDR3 contains 15 residues. The DNA for the CDR3 is TGTGCCAGCATCGGGGGACAGATGAGCTCCTACGAGCAGTACTTC. Its translation is CASIGGQMSSYEQYF.

This clonotype has at least ten counts. The V and J genes are TRBV25-1 and TRBJ1-2; the D gene is possibly TRBD1 (5 bases). This CDR3 has 13 residues. Trimming removed 3 bases at V and 2 bases at J, with 7 bases between. CDR1 and CDR2 from the germline V gene are MGHDK and SYGVNS. Written as DNA, the CDR3 is TGTGCCAGCAGTGAGACAGAAAACTATGGCTACACCTTC. Its translation: CASSETENYGYTF.

This clonotype has ten or more counts. The chain joins TRBV19 to TRBJ2-5; D may be TRBD1 (6 bases). The CDR3 runs 15 residues. Germline CDR1 is LNHDA and CDR2 is SQIVND (reference sequence). The ends were cut back, 5 bases at V and 7 bases at J, with 20 bases in the middle. The CDR3 spells CASSSPSGVLRTQYF. CDR3 in DNA: TGTGCCAGTAGTTCTCCCTCAGGGGTTCTTAGGACCCAGTACTTC.

This clonotype has ten or more counts. This chain links TRBV3-1 with TRBJ2-5, with TRBD2 identical over 11 bases. From germline, CDR1 is LGHDT and CDR2 YNNKEL (reference sequence). The CDR3 loop spans 14 amino acids. V lost 4 bases and J lost 5; bases outside the gene matches: 3. For the CDR3, the DNA is TGTGCCAGCAGCCCTAGCGGGGGGTGGGAGACCCAGTACTTC. Its protein is CASSPSGGWETQYF.

Concerning this clonotype itself: A far more abundant clone sits one base away, making this likely a read error. CDR3 nucleotide sequence: TGCAGCGCTGGGACAGCGAACAATGAGCAGTACTTC. Its protein is CSAGTANNEQYF. The chain carries TRBV29-1 and TRBJ2-5, with 7 bases that match TRBD1. CDR1 is SQVTM and CDR2 is ANQGSEA in the germline V gene. The V segment lost 7 bases and the J segment 11 bases; nucleotides outside the gene matches: 13. The CDR3 is 12 residues long.

For this clonotype: Because the CDR3's place on the DNA is in doubt, the DNA is left out and the CDR3 is given as listed by TCRdb. V usage is TRBV7-2 and J usage is TRBJ2-3; the table's D call TRBD1 went unverified against the DNA. CDR1 SGHTA and CDR2 FQGNSA come from the germline V gene. Counting both end residues, the CDR3 totals 21 amino acids. CDR3 amino acids: CASSIYLCSVEKGAGTDTQYF.

The table lists this clonotype with a count of one. It is likely a read error: a sequence one base away is far more abundant. V is TRBV5-8 and J is TRBJ2-3, with TRBD2 matching 10 bases. The CDR3 is made up of 15 amino acids. Germline V lookup: CDR1 SGHTS, CDR2 YDEGEE. This CDR3 reads CVSNTAGGLTDTQYF. For the CDR3, the DNA is TGTGTCAGCAACACAGCGGGAGGGCTAACAGATACGCAGTATTTT.

A note on this clonotype: This sequence is one base from a far larger clone and is likely a read error. V and J are TRBV6-2 or TRBV6-3 and TRBJ2-1, with D maybe TRBD2 (6 bases). The CDR3 extends over 16 amino acids. Trimming stripped 8 bases from V and 10 bases from J, with 27 bases between. Germline V gives CDR1 MNHEY, CDR2 SVGEGT. CDR3 in amino acids: CASGGGWGEQTYEQFF. CDR3 nucleotide sequence: TGTGCCAGCGGAGGAGGATGGGGGGAGCAAACCTACGAGCAGTTCTTC.

This clonotype was seen ten or more times. The V and J genes are TRBV10-3 and TRBJ2-1; 7 nucleotides line up with TRBD2. The CDR3 has 16 amino acids. Germline V CDR1 and CDR2: ENHRY, SYGVKD. The V gene end was trimmed by 0 bases and the J gene end by 4 bases; junction bases not matched to a gene: 6. DNA of the CDR3: TGTGCCATCAGTGAGTCGACACTAGCGTCGTACAATGAGCAGTTCTTC. Protein product: CAISESTLASYNEQFF.

At least ten counts were recorded for this clonotype. The chain is built from TRBV28 and TRBJ2-7, with D perhaps TRBD1 (6 bases). V was cut by 5 bases and J by 0 bases, with 14 bases left in between. The CDR3 length is 15 residues. Germline CDR1 is MDHEN and CDR2 is SYDVKM. CDR3 DNA: TGTGCCAGCAGTCCCTCGGAGACAGGCTCCTACGAGCAGTACTTC. Encoded protein: CASSPSETGSYEQYF. Variable domain in full (rest from reference TRBV28 and TRBJ2-7): DVKVTQSSRYLVKRTGEKVFLECVQDMDHENMFWYRQDPGLGLRLIYFSYDVKMKEKGDIPEGYSVSREKKERFSLILESASTNQTSMYLCASSPSETGSYEQYFGPGTRLTVT.

There are many counts of this clonotype. CDR3 region: CASSYRGLAGEETQYF. CDR3 in DNA: TGTGCCAGCAGTTACCGTGGATTAGCGGGAGAAGAGACCCAGTACTTC. The chain recombines TRBV6-8 with TRBJ2-5; TRBD2 aligns across 9 bases. The CDR3 loop spans 16 amino acids. The trim removed 2 bases at V and 3 bases at J, leaving 7 bases unmatched. The germline CDR1 and CDR2 sequences are MNHGY and SAAAGT.

In its sample, this clonotype was seen many times. The V call is TRBV7-2, the J call TRBJ2-7; the match to TRBD1 covers 11 bases. V shed 3 bases, J shed 4 bases, and the junction held 8 bases outside the gene matches. Looked up from germline, CDR1 is SGHTA and CDR2 is FQGNSA. The CDR3 length is 16 residues. CDR3: CASSFGSGTGGYEQYF. Here the CDR3 DNA reads TGTGCCAGCAGCTTTGGTTCCGGGACAGGGGGTTACGAGCAGTACTTC.

This sequence joins TRBV20-1 and TRBJ2-1, with 8 bases fitting TRBD1. This CDR3 comprises 13 residues. Per germline, CDR1 DFQATT and CDR2 SNEGSKA (reference sequence). V was clipped by 2 bases and J by 6 bases; unmatched bases: 3. CDR3 in DNA: TGCAGTGCTAGAAGACAGGGGACCAATGAGCAGTTCTTC. It specifies CSARRQGTNEQFF.

This clonotype was recorded at least ten times. V is TRBV19 and J is TRBJ1-5, with a tentative D call TRBD1 (6 bases). Trimming took 2 bases from V and 0 from J, leaving 11 bases between them. CDR1 LNHDA and CDR2 SQIVND come from the germline V gene (reference sequence). This CDR3 comprises 16 residues. The DNA of the CDR3 is TGTGCCAGTAGTATAAGGGGGGCAGGTAGCAATCAGCCCCAGCATTTT. As protein: CASSIRGAGSNQPQHF.

This clonotype was counted a few times. The chain has TRBV20-1 and TRBJ1-5; no clear D gene. This CDR3 region has 15 residues. Germline CDR1 DFQATT, CDR2 SNEGSKA (reference sequence). V gave up 6 bases and J gave up 2 bases, with 17 bases separating them. Written as DNA, the CDR3 is TGCAGTGCCAAAAGAGGGCCGGGTGGCAATCAGCCCCAGCATTTT. Translation: CSAKRGPGGNQPQHF.